The source of this TCR beta chain is a study of blood T cell repertoires in COVID-19. Whole-study context: Some COVID-19 samples were acute and others convalescent; all came from the United States, Italy and Spain. The cDNA or gDNA used as material had been derived from T cells, B-cell-depleted T cells, or PBMCs.

In the original processing: How many nucleated cells were present was estimated from reference gene primer amplification. Generated by immunoSEQ multiplex PCR, the TCRdb table keeps only in-frame clones and is missing some. V, J and clone size derive from that table, while D and trimming were established from the DNA sequence. The sample comprises about 270,000 clones, approximately 83% of which are singletons, and 9.5% to 12% rests with the top ten. A single count supports this clone. CDR3 length: 14 amino acids. V was clipped by 3 bases and J by 2 bases, with 11 bases between them. Germline-derived CDR1 and CDR2 are KGHSH and LQKENI.

The sample taken for sequencing was peripheral blood. The clonotype comes from a woman aged 70 to 79 with acute or convalescent COVID-19. The V and J genes are TRBV18 and TRBJ2-7; D is possibly TRBD1 (5 bases). CDR3 region: CASSPGQGPYEQYF. CDR3 sequence (DNA): TGTGCCAGCTCACCGGGGCAGGGCCCCTACGAGCAGTACTTC.